The clone carrying this T cell receptor (beta chain) has only one observation. Antigen specificity is unknown. TCRdb's table, derived via immunoSEQ multiplex PCR, lists solely in-frame clones and lacks some. The table shows over 100,000 clones, with 93% occurring only once. This sample is drawn from a study of T cell responses to AZD1222 COVID-19 vaccine. The overall study: Whether given at about 4 or about 12 weeks, second doses were pooled. General study results and limits: White British people made up most donors, females outnumbered males, and clonal diversity was possibly underestimated. Spike-wide vaccine-associated CD4 TCRs dominated at 160-218 and 743-854. Repertoire collection took place solely once the T cell response had peaked.

This CDR3 comprises 19 residues. This receptor was identified in an adult in good health. V is TRBV21-1 and J is TRBJ2-1; the table's D gene call, TRBD2, was not cross checked with the DNA. TRBV21-1 is a pseudogene locus. This sample comprised peripheral blood, obtained on day 0 of AZD1222 vaccination. The CDR3 protein is CASSRGQALTGLVRNEQFF. DNA of the CDR3: TGTGCCAGCAGCAGAGGACAGGCCCTTACGGGACTAGTTCGGAATGAGCAGTTCTTC.